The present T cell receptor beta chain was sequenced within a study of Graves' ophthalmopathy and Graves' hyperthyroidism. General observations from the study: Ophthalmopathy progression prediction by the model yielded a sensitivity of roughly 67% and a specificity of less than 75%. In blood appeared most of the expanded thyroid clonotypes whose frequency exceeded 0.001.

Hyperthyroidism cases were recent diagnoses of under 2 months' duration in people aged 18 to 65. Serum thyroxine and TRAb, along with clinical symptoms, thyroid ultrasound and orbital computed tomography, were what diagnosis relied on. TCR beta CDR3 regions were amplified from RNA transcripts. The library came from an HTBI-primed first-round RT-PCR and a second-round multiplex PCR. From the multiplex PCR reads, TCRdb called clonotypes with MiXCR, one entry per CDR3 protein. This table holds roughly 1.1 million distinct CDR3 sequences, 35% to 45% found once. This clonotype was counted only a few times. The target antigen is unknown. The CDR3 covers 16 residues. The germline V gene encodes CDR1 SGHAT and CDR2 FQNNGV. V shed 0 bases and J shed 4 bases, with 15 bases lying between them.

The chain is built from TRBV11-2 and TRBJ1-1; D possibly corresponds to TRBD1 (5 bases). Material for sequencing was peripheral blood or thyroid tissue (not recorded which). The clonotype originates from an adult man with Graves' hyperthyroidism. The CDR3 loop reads CASSLDPGRRITEAFF. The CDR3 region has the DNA TGTGCCAGCAGCTTAGACCCAGGGAGAAGGATCACTGAAGCTTTCTTT.